This TCR beta chain was obtained from a study of CD8 T cells in Susac syndrome. Per the germline V gene, CDR1 is SNHLY and CDR2 is FYNNEI. The V end lost 6 bases, the J end lost 3 bases, and 14 bases lay between the germline ends. The CDR3 is 14 residues long. The RNA, about 0.5 to 1 ug, was put through reverse transcription using random hexamers. MiXCR, applied by TCRdb to the immunoSEQ multiplex PCR reads, yields one record per CDR3 protein. The data contain a few hundred thousand distinct CDR3 sequences, around 95% of them singletons. This chain uses TRBV2 with TRBJ1-1; TRBD1 is a possible D gene (6 bases). Sequenced input: CD4+ T cells from PBMCs. The sequence came from a human donor with multiple sclerosis. The CDR3: CASRREEGDTEAFF. CDR3 coding DNA: TGTGCCAGCAGGAGGGAGGAGGGGGACACTGAAGCTTTCTTT.